This TCR beta chain was recorded in a study of shared clonotypes between healthy human individuals. Remarks on this clone: Its specificity is not known.

Regarding the study as a whole: Sampling was confined to blood; repertoires within tissues likely differ. Generation probabilities of non-shared clonotypes were lower (relative to those shared by all four donors).

As defined, naive CD8 cells were CD45RO-negative and positively selected for CCR7, with terminally differentiated effector memory CD45RA+ cells excluded. Assay: immunoSEQ multiplex PCR; the TCRdb copy retains only in-frame clones and omits some. This table has around 600,000 clones, 95% to 98% appearing once. Per the germline V gene, CDR1 is SNHLY and CDR2 is FYNNEI. The CDR3 consists of 14 residues. Trimming took 2 bases from V and 9 from J, leaving 17 bases between them. The rearrangement links TRBV2 to TRBJ2-7; weak D call: TRBD2 (5 bases). Sequencing input: naive CD8+ T cells sorted from blood. The source is a man aged 25-40 years in good health. For the CDR3, the DNA is TGTGCCAGCAGTGAAAAGGGCGGACCCCGGGGGCAGTACTTC. The encoded protein is CASSEKGGPRGQYF. Filled out from reference TRBV2 and TRBJ2-7, the complete variable domain reads EPEVTQTPSHQVTQMGQEVILRCVPISNHLYFYWYRQILGQKVEFLVSFYNNEISEKSEIFDDQFSVERPDGSNFTLKIRSTKLEDSAMYFCASSEKGGPRGQYFGPGTRLTVT.